Each of the 8 T cell receptor beta chains below was sequenced from the same sample in a study of Ad26.COV2.S vaccination and SARS-CoV-2 variants. The protocol was immunoSEQ multiplex PCR, while the TCRdb copy is restricted to in-frame clones and leaves out a portion. The sample includes some 400,000 clones, over 75% of them seen just once. Treatment specified: roughly 20 received Ad26.COV2.S at low or high dose, single or two shots; roughly 5 received placebo; per-sample allocation not given. Specimen acquisition occurred on day 63 following the initial vaccine or placebo injection. The source was peripheral blood, collected in a trial of Ad26.COV2.S vaccine versus placebo. These receptors came from a person aged 18 to 65 who received the Ad26.COV2.S COVID-19 vaccine or a placebo.

V and J are TRBV28 and TRBJ1-2; TRBD1 agrees at 8 bases. In germline, CDR1 is MDHEN, CDR2 SYDVKM. With V trimmed by 7 bases and J by 3 bases, 4 bases remained unmatched. The CDR3 sequence is 13 residues long. The CDR3 nucleotides are TGTGCCAGCAAATCAGGGGGCTACTATGGCTACACCTTC. Translating gives CASKSGGYYGYTF.

The genes are TRBV5-1 and TRBJ2-7, with TRBD2 matching over 11 bases. Germline assignment: CDR1 SGHRS and CDR2 YFSETQ. The V gene end was trimmed by 4 bases and the J gene end by 12 bases; junction bases not matched to a gene: 12. This CDR3 has 14 residues. CDR3 sequence (DNA): TGCGCCAGCAGCGAGTCCGGGACTAGCGGTTACGGGTACTTC. This encodes CASSESGTSGYGYF.

V and J are TRBV6-5 and TRBJ1-6; D possibly corresponds to TRBD1 (6 bases). Per germline, CDR1 MNHEY and CDR2 SVGAGI. This CDR3 is built from 15 residues. Trimming pared 6 bases from V and 2 bases from J, leaving 11 bases between. CDR3 DNA: TGTGCCAGCAGATTGGACAGTGCCTATAATTCACCCCTCCACTTT. This encodes CASRLDSAYNSPLHF.

The rearrangement links TRBV27 to TRBJ2-7; D perhaps matches TRBD1 (6 bases). CDR1 is MNHEY and CDR2 is SMNVEV in the germline V gene (reference sequence). This CDR3 spans 14 amino acids. V was clipped by 2 bases and J by 5 bases, with 13 bases between them. The CDR3 loop is CASSLDGTLNEQYF. CDR3 nucleotides: TGTGCCAGCAGTTTAGACGGGACACTCAACGAGCAGTACTTC.

CDR3 in DNA: TGTGCCAGTAGTATAGTGGGCGGGAGGGCCGTTGGGACCGGGGAGCTGTTTTTT. Translated, it gives CASSIVGGRAVGTGELFF. The rearrangement uses TRBV19 and TRBJ2-2, with 9 bases identical to TRBD2. V lost 1 base, J lost 5 bases, and 11 bases stayed unmatched. The CDR3 has 18 residues. Germline V gene data show CDR1 as LNHDA and CDR2 as SQIVND (reference sequence).

This rearrangement joins TRBV6-6 to TRBJ1-2, with 8 bases identical to TRBD1. The germline gives CDR1 MNHNY, CDR2 SVGAGI (reference sequence). The CDR3 spans 13 residues. V dropped 7 bases and J dropped 8; count of bases not matched to a gene: 9. Written as DNA, the CDR3 is TGTGCCAGCACCAACGGACAGGGCGTAGGCTACACCTTC. The encoded protein is CASTNGQGVGYTF.

The chain carries TRBV14 and TRBJ2-1; TRBD2 agrees at 10 bases. Germline CDR1 SGHDN, CDR2 FVKESK. This CDR3 spans 13 amino acids. V shed 6 bases, J shed 8 bases, and the junction held 4 bases outside the gene matches. This CDR3 is CASRASGSHEQFF. The CDR3 DNA sequence: TGTGCCAGCAGGGCTAGCGGGAGCCATGAGCAGTTCTTC. The entire variable domain, with the rest obtained from reference TRBV14 and TRBJ2-1, is as follows: EAGVTQFPSHSVIEKGQTVTLRCDPISGHDNLYWYRRVMGKEIKFLLHFVKESKQDESGMPNNRFLAERTGGTYSTLKVQPAELEDSGVYFCASRASGSHEQFFGPGTRLTVL.

The chain is built from TRBV5-4 and TRBJ2-7; D is perhaps TRBD2 (5 bases). CDR1 SGHNT and CDR2 YYREEE come from the germline V gene (reference sequence). The CDR3 loop spans 14 amino acids. Trimming pared 4 bases from V and 4 bases from J, leaving 15 bases between. The CDR3 DNA follows: TGTGCCAGCAGCGGATTCGGGGATAGGTACGAGCAGTACTTC. This sequence encodes CASSGFGDRYEQYF.